The next 18 T cell receptor beta chains were all read from a single sample in a study of T cells after yellow fever vaccination. Each CDR3 protein is one row after TCRdb ran MiXCR on the 5' RACE reads. The data show approximately 550,000 distinct CDR3 sequences, with roughly 19% seen just once and about 13% held by the top ten. The sample consisted of PBMCs, taken 15 days after the yellow fever booster vaccination. All receptors come from a man aged 25-45 years who received the YFV17D yellow fever vaccine.

This chain links TRBV6-2 or TRBV6-3 with TRBJ1-2; D gene unclear. Germline V gene lookup returns CDR1 MNHEY and CDR2 SVGEGT. The CDR3 sequence is 12 residues long. Trimming shortened V by 5 bases and J by 5 bases, and 9 bases separated the two germline ends. The CDR3 loop reads CASSGVGYGYTF. The DNA of the CDR3 is TGTGCCAGCAGTGGAGTGGGATATGGCTACACCTTC.

This chain connects TRBV18 to TRBJ2-1; 9 bases are a match to TRBD2. V lost 3 bases to trimming and J lost 9 bases; unmatched junction nucleotides: 6. This CDR3 is 14 amino acids long. From germline, CDR1 is KGHSH and CDR2 LQKENI. The CDR3 is CASSPGLASREQFF. DNA for the CDR3: TGTGCCAGCTCACCGGGACTAGCCTCACGTGAGCAGTTCTTC.

The rearrangement links TRBV2 to TRBJ2-1; 14 bases are a match to TRBD2. Germline V lookup: CDR1 SNHLY, CDR2 FYNNEI. This CDR3 is 18 amino acids long. J was trimmed by 2 bases and V by 4 bases; bases with no gene match: 7. As DNA, the CDR3 is TGTGCCAGCAGTGGCCGGACTAGCGGGAGGCCCACCTACAATGAGCAGTTCTTC. It encodes CASSGRTSGRPTYNEQFF.

This clonotype was detected only a few times. The V and J genes are TRBV30 and TRBJ2-1; D is perhaps TRBD1 (5 bases). Germline-derived CDR1 and CDR2 are GTSNPN and SVGIG (reference sequence). V lost 8 bases, J lost 9 bases, and 14 bases lay in between. CDR3 length: 11 residues. DNA of the CDR3: TGTGCCGGCGCCCGACAGTTTGAGCAGTTCTTC. This sequence encodes CAGARQFEQFF.

Only a few counts were recorded for this clonotype. The chain uses TRBV7-2 and TRBJ2-5, with TRBD2 matching 13 bases. CDR1 and CDR2 (germline): SGHTA, FQGNSA. Trimming removed 5 bases from V and 4 bases from J; junction bases left unmatched: 4. The CDR3 has 15 amino acids. This CDR3 reads CASSELAGGPETQYF. In DNA, the CDR3 is TGTGCCAGCAGCGAACTAGCGGGAGGGCCAGAGACCCAGTACTTC.

CDR3 protein: CASSSDRTSNQPQHF. In DNA, the CDR3 is TGTGCCAGCAGTTCCGACAGAACTAGCAATCAGCCCCAGCATTTT. The chain uses TRBV6-5 and TRBJ1-5; TRBD1 might be the D (5 bases). Looked up from germline, CDR1 is MNHEY and CDR2 is SVGAGI. The V end was cut by 4 bases, the J end by 0 bases, with 10 bases between. This CDR3 is 15 amino acids long.

This chain connects TRBV10-3 to TRBJ2-1, with D perhaps matching TRBD2 (6 bases). Germline V gene lookup returns CDR1 ENHRY and CDR2 SYGVKD. The CDR3 loop spans 14 amino acids. Trimming shortened V by 5 bases and J by 3 bases, and 11 bases separated the two germline ends. Written as DNA, the CDR3 is TGTGCCATCAGTCGCGAGACTAGCTACAATGAGCAGTTCTTC. Translating gives CAISRETSYNEQFF.

This clonotype was seen a handful of times. This chain links TRBV5-6 with TRBJ2-1, with D possibly TRBD2 on 6 matching bases. This CDR3 has 13 residues. The germline CDR1 and CDR2 sequences are SGHDT and YYEEEE. The CDR3 region is CATERADYNEQFF. The DNA for the CDR3 is TGTGCAACTGAGCGGGCAGACTACAATGAGCAGTTCTTC.

V and J are TRBV27 and TRBJ1-1; possible D gene TRBD1, 6 bases. This CDR3 spans 14 amino acids. Germline values: CDR1 MNHEY, CDR2 SMNVEV (reference sequence). V shed 2 bases and J shed 8 bases, with 15 bases lying between them. The CDR3 DNA follows: TGTGCCAGCAGTTTACTCCCGAGGACAGTCGAAGCTTTCTTT. Translating gives CASSLLPRTVEAFF.

The J gene is TRBJ2-5, the V gene TRBV6-6, with 7 bases identical to TRBD2. Trimming at V came to 5 bases and at J to 5 bases, leaving 2 bases not matched to a gene. Germline lookup yields CDR1 MNHNY and CDR2 SVGAGI (reference sequence). CDR3 length equals 12 residues. CDR3 in amino acids: CASSRGDETQYF. The DNA for the CDR3 is TGTGCCAGCAGTCGGGGGGACGAGACCCAGTACTTC.

This chain connects TRBV20-1 to TRBJ2-3; the D is unclear. The CDR3 sequence is 11 residues long. Germline CDR1 DFQATT, CDR2 SNEGSKA (reference sequence). V shed 5 bases and J shed 0 bases, with 3 bases lying between them. Here the CDR3 reads CSASSTDTQYF. In DNA, the CDR3 is TGCAGTGCTTCGAGCACAGATACGCAGTATTTT.

The chain carries TRBV27 and TRBJ2-1; the match to TRBD2 covers 8 bases. J gave up 10 bases and V 7 bases, and 9 bases lay outside the gene matches. CDR3 size: 13 residues. Germline-derived CDR1 and CDR2 are MNHEY and SMNVEV (reference sequence). CDR3 DNA: TGTGCCAGCACTCTAAGCGGGGGATTAGAGCAGTTCTTC. It translates to CASTLSGGLEQFF.

This clonotype has just a few counts. The chain links TRBV29-1 to TRBJ2-3; D may be TRBD2 (6 bases). The germline CDR1 and CDR2 sequences are SQVTM and ANQGSEA. The length of the CDR3 is 13 residues. V lost 4 bases to trimming and J lost 7 bases, with 15 bases between them. The CDR3 region is CSVGTGEGYTQYF. The CDR3 DNA follows: TGCAGCGTTGGGACGGGAGAGGGATATACGCAGTATTTT.

This clonotype was recorded a few times. This chain uses TRBV29-1 with TRBJ2-7; D gene uncertain. Germline loops: CDR1 SQVTM, CDR2 ANQGSEA. There are 10 residues in the CDR3. Trimming pared 6 bases from V and 4 bases from J, leaving 7 bases between. The CDR3 loop reads CSVLGYEQYF. The CDR3 region has the DNA TGCAGCGTCCTAGGGTACGAGCAGTACTTC.

This clonotype was detected a few times. The chain has TRBV27 and TRBJ1-5; D gene unclear. In germline, CDR1 is MNHEY, CDR2 SMNVEV (reference sequence). The CDR3 is 13 residues long. The ends were cut back, 3 bases at V and 4 bases at J, with 7 bases in the middle. CDR3 region: CASSFGRNQPQHF. CDR3 nucleotides: TGTGCCAGCAGTTTTGGCCGAAATCAGCCCCAGCATTTT.

The rearrangement uses TRBV7-2 and TRBJ2-7, with 7 bases that match TRBD1. This CDR3 is built from 14 residues. Germline V gives CDR1 SGHTA, CDR2 FQGNSA. With 3 bases clipped from V and 0 bases from J, the junction kept 2 bases outside the gene matches. The CDR3 loop is CASSFWTGSYEQYF. In nucleotides, the CDR3 is TGTGCCAGCAGCTTCTGGACAGGCTCCTACGAGCAGTACTTC.

This clonotype was detected a few times. The chain recombines TRBV6-1 with TRBJ1-2; 7 bases map to TRBD1. Germline CDR1 reads MNHNS; CDR2 reads SASEGT. There are 16 residues in the CDR3. J was trimmed by 2 bases and V by 7 bases; bases with no gene match: 13. CDR3 residues: CASKHKGARSNYGYTF. The CDR3 DNA follows: TGTGCCAGCAAACACAAGGGGGCGCGGTCCAACTATGGCTACACCTTC.

The chain has TRBV20-1 and TRBJ2-7, with D perhaps matching TRBD2 (5 bases). Trimming pared 1 base from V and 2 bases from J, leaving 12 bases between. The CDR3 totals 14 residues. CDR1 and CDR2 from the germline V gene are DFQATT and SNEGSKA (reference sequence). The CDR3 region is CSARAGNGAYEQYF. CDR3 DNA sequence: TGCAGTGCTAGAGCCGGGAATGGGGCCTACGAGCAGTACTTC.